This T cell receptor beta chain came from a study of identical twins. Study observations and caveats: The more abundant beta clonotypes in cord blood had fewer insertions, and memory repertoires did not show this.

With regard to this clonotype: Antigen specificity is unknown.

The donors were all healthy and Caucasian. TCRdb independently ran MiXCR on the 5' RACE reads; one entry per CDR3 protein. The table records 240,000 or so distinct CDR3 sequences, about 7% of them present only once. Trimming shortened V by 4 bases and J by 4 bases, and 14 bases separated the two germline ends. The CDR3 has 15 amino acids. Germline V gives CDR1 SGHRS, CDR2 YFSETQ. The sample was also reused in another study, on yellow fever vaccine responses in identical twins.

The chain has TRBV5-1 and TRBJ1-4; D unclear. The source material was memory (CD45RO+) T cells sorted from blood. This clonotype was obtained from a woman aged 18 to 35 in good health. In DNA form, the CDR3 reads TGCGCCAGCAGCCCGCTCGGACGGAGTAATGAAAAACTGTTTTTT. It encodes CASSPLGRSNEKLFF.